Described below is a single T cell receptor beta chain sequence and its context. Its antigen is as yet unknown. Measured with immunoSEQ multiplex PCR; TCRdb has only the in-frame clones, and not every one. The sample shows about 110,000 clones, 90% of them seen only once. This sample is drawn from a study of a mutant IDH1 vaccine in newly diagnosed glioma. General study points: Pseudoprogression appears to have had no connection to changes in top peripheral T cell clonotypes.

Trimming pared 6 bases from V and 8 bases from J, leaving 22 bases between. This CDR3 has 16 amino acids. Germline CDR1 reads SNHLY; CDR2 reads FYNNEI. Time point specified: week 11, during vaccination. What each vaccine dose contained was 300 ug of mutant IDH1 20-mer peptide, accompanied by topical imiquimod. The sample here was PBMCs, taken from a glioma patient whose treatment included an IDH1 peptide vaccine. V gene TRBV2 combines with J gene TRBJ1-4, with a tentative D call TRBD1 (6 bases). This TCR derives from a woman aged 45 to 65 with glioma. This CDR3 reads CASRRLLQGRWEKLFF. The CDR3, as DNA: TGTGCCAGCAGGCGCCTTTTACAGGGCCGATGGGAAAAACTGTTTTTT.